The 32 T cell receptor beta chains below were found in one sample sequenced in a study of T-cell reconstitution after alpha-beta-depleted transplantation in children. Unique molecular identifiers were incorporated into the prepared TCRbeta library. TCRdb re-analysed the PCR reads in MiXCR, keeping a single row per CDR3 protein. The sample comprises about 340,000 distinct CDR3 sequences, roughly 16% of which are singletons, and about 41% rests with the top ten. This specimen consisted of PBMCs, mostly from graft donor cells, obtained 360 days after TCRalphabeta/CD19-depleted stem cell transplant. The receptors originated from a male patient between 2 and 10 years old who had a stem cell transplant for acute lymphoblastic leukemia, so the T cells may come from the graft donor.

This chain links TRBV20-1 with TRBJ2-5; D is uncertain. Per the germline V gene, CDR1 is DFQATT and CDR2 is SNEGSKA (reference sequence). V lost 6 bases and J 4 bases, leaving 21 bases between the germline ends. The CDR3 spans 15 residues. The CDR3 loop is CSAPKGSSLGETQYF. In DNA form, the CDR3 reads TGCAGTGCCCCCAAAGGAAGTTCGCTGGGAGAGACCCAGTACTTC.

This clonotype was found many times. The rearrangement joins TRBV5-5 to TRBJ2-3; 7 bases map to TRBD1. V shed 5 bases and J 1 base; nucleotides not matched to a gene: 10. The V gene's germline CDR1 is SGHKS and CDR2 YYEKEE (reference sequence). The CDR3 consists of 16 residues. As DNA, the CDR3 is TGTGCCAGCAGATTCCGAGGGGGCCGGGGCACAGATACGCAGTATTTT. Residues: CASRFRGGRGTDTQYF.

The sample holds a few counts of this clonotype. V usage is TRBV10-3 and J usage is TRBJ2-2; 9 nucleotides match TRBD1. In germline, CDR1 is ENHRY, CDR2 SYGVKD. V gave up 6 bases and J gave up 6 bases; unmatched junction bases: 5. The CDR3 consists of 14 residues. DNA of the CDR3: TGTGCCATCAGGGGACAGGGAGTCGCCGGGGAGCTGTTTTTT. Translating gives CAIRGQGVAGELFF.

In its sample, this clonotype was seen many times. Here the CDR3 DNA reads TGCAGCGTAAAGCGGGAGGGCCACACCGGGGAGCTGTTTTTT. Its protein is CSVKREGHTGELFF. The J gene is TRBJ2-2, the V gene TRBV29-1, with 10 bases fitting TRBD2. J was trimmed by 3 bases and V by 6 bases; bases with no gene match: 4. Germline V CDR1 and CDR2: SQVTM, ANQGSEA. There are 14 residues in the CDR3.

This clonotype was found many times. The rearrangement links TRBV20-1 to TRBJ2-7, with 9 bases fitting TRBD2. Germline V gene lookup returns CDR1 DFQATT and CDR2 SNEGSKA (reference sequence). This CDR3 region has 13 residues. The J segment lost 5 bases and the V segment lost 6 bases, leaving 8 bases of the junction unmatched. CDR3 nucleotides: TGCAGTGCGCAAGCGGGAGGCGTGAACGAGCAGTACTTC. Translation gives CSAQAGGVNEQYF.

This chain uses TRBV4-2 with TRBJ2-5, with 9 positions matching TRBD2. Trimming cost V 1 base and J 4 bases; bases outside gene matches: 7. This CDR3 comprises 16 residues. Germline V gives CDR1 LGHNA, CDR2 YNFKEQ. The CDR3, as DNA: TGTGCCAGCAGCCAAGTAATCGCGGGAGGGCCAGAGACCCAGTACTTC. Translation gives CASSQVIAGGPETQYF.

The rearrangement joins TRBV12-3 or TRBV12-4 to TRBJ2-2; no reliable D call. The V end lost 7 bases, the J end lost 6 bases, and 15 bases lay between the germline ends. This CDR3 is built from 14 residues. The CDR3 DNA reads TGTGCCAGCAAACTACCGAGGACGGCCGGGGAGCTGTTTTTT. Translation gives CASKLPRTAGELFF.

This clonotype was seen only a few times. The chain combines TRBV27 with TRBJ2-5; 11 bases are shared with TRBD2. Germline loops: CDR1 MNHEY, CDR2 SMNVEV (reference sequence). The CDR3 totals 17 residues. The J segment lost 5 bases and the V segment lost 6 bases, leaving 14 bases of the junction unmatched. DNA of the CDR3: TGTGCCAGCAGAGGGACTAGCGGCCTTCACGCGCCGGAGACCCAGTACTTC. Protein product: CASRGTSGLHAPETQYF.

V and J are TRBV28 and TRBJ1-3; TRBD1 matches 7 bases. This CDR3 is 19 amino acids long. V shed 6 bases, J shed 0 bases, and the junction held 17 bases outside the gene matches. Germline values: CDR1 MDHEN, CDR2 SYDVKM. This CDR3 reads CASSPGLPTGTSSGNTIYF. The CDR3 bases are TGTGCCAGCAGCCCTGGCCTCCCGACAGGGACCTCCTCTGGAAACACCATATATTTT.

This clonotype has a handful of counts. The chain uses TRBV12-3 or TRBV12-4 and TRBJ2-3, with a weak D call TRBD2 (6 bases). The CDR3 totals 16 residues. V shed 4 bases and J shed 3 bases, with 17 bases lying between them. The CDR3 reads CASSSPWSAGTDTQYF. In DNA, the CDR3 is TGTGCCAGCAGTTCTCCTTGGTCGGCGGGGACAGATACGCAGTATTTT.

At least ten counts were recorded for this clonotype. The chain has TRBV11-1 and TRBJ2-7, with no clear D. V was clipped by 2 bases and J by 6 bases, with 14 bases between them. The CDR3 is 14 residues long. Germline V lookup: CDR1 SGHAT, CDR2 FQDESV (reference sequence). CDR3 DNA: TGTGCCAGCAGCTTACTGACTCAGGTGGGCGAGCAGTACTTC. Translating gives CASSLLTQVGEQYF.

In this sample, this clonotype turned up a few times. This chain joins TRBV20-1 and TRBJ2-1; 9 nucleotides match TRBD1. Per germline, CDR1 DFQATT and CDR2 SNEGSKA (reference sequence). V gave up 3 bases and J gave up 5 bases; unmatched junction bases: 11. The CDR3 runs to 16 residues. The CDR3 DNA is TGCAGTGCTAGTCGGATAGGACAGGGGAAAAACAATGAGCAGTTCTTC. Translating it yields CSASRIGQGKNNEQFF.

The chain links TRBV2 to TRBJ2-5; D is perhaps TRBD1 (5 bases). The CDR3 is made up of 12 amino acids. CDR1 is SNHLY, CDR2 FYNNEI, per germline. Deletions cut 2 bases from V and 6 bases from J, with 7 bases between. The chain's CDR3 is CASSERGQTQYF. In DNA, the CDR3 is TGTGCCAGCAGTGAAAGGGGTCAGACCCAGTACTTC.

The chain is built from TRBV10-3 and TRBJ2-3; tentatively, D is TRBD1 (6 bases). With 4 bases removed from V and 2 bases from J, the gap between germline ends came to 7 bases. Germline CDR1 reads ENHRY; CDR2 reads SYGVKD. The CDR3 loop spans 13 amino acids. CDR3 protein: CAISGQATDTQYF. In nucleotides, the CDR3 is TGTGCCATCAGTGGACAGGCCACAGATACGCAGTATTTT.

For the CDR3, the DNA is TGTGCCAGCAGTTTTAGGCAGTTAGTCTACAATGAGCAGTTCTTC. Translated: CASSFRQLVYNEQFF. The rearrangement uses TRBV12-3 or TRBV12-4 and TRBJ2-1; D call uncertain. V shed 3 bases and J shed 3 bases, with 12 bases lying between them. This CDR3 spans 15 amino acids.

The chain combines TRBV5-1 with TRBJ2-3; possibly TRBD2 for D (5 bases). The V end was cut by 4 bases, the J end by 3 bases, with 12 bases between. This CDR3 contains 14 residues. Germline V gene data show CDR1 as SGHRS and CDR2 as YFSETQ. The CDR3 DNA reads as TGCGCCAGCAGCCCAGGACTTGAGACAGATACGCAGTATTTT. Translated, it gives CASSPGLETDTQYF.

This clonotype was detected a few times. For the CDR3, the DNA is TGTGCCAGCAGCGGACGTCCTTTTCGGTCGTGGCAGTACTTC. Translating it yields CASSGRPFRSWQYF. The genes are TRBV7-2 and TRBJ2-7; D not resolved. V gave up 5 bases and J gave up 9 bases, with 20 bases separating them. The CDR3 is 14 residues long. Germline V gene data show CDR1 as SGHTA and CDR2 as FQGNSA.

In its sample, this clonotype was seen a few times. The V gene is TRBV6-5, the J gene TRBJ2-4; 13 nucleotides agree with TRBD2. The CDR3 has 16 amino acids. The V gene end was trimmed by 0 bases and the J gene end by 6 bases; junction bases not matched to a gene: 2. The germline V gene encodes CDR1 MNHEY and CDR2 SVGAGI. The DNA of the CDR3 is TGTGCCAGCAGTTACTCACTAGCGGGAGGGGGAAACATTCAGTACTTC. It encodes CASSYSLAGGGNIQYF.

V gene TRBV20-1 combines with J gene TRBJ2-1; TRBD2 is a possible D gene (6 bases). V lost 4 bases and J lost 9, with 10 bases in between. From germline, CDR1 is DFQATT and CDR2 SNEGSKA (reference sequence). The CDR3 extends over 11 amino acids. The CDR3 loop reads CSAKGGFEQFF. The CDR3 DNA reads as TGCAGTGCTAAAGGAGGGTTTGAGCAGTTCTTC.

This chain connects TRBV7-2 to TRBJ2-1, with 11 nucleotides matching TRBD2. Germline V gene sequence: CDR1 SGHTA, CDR2 FQGNSA. The CDR3 is 12 amino acids. Germline trimming cut 1 base from V and 15 bases from J; bases unmatched to any gene: 2. The DNA of the CDR3 is TGTGCCAGCAGCTTAGACCTAGCGGGAGGGTTCTTC. This gives the protein CASSLDLAGGFF.

This clonotype was seen many times. The chain employs TRBV7-9 and TRBJ2-5, with 10 nucleotides matching TRBD2. CDR1 is SEHNR, CDR2 FQNEAQ, per germline (reference sequence). V was pared by 3 bases and J by 2 bases, with 3 bases of the junction left unmatched. The CDR3 spans 15 residues. The CDR3 loop reads CASSFASGRQETQYF. In nucleotides, the CDR3 is TGTGCCAGCAGCTTTGCTAGCGGGAGACAAGAGACCCAGTACTTC.

This clonotype was recorded at least ten times. The rearrangement joins TRBV3-1 to TRBJ1-1, with D possibly matching TRBD1 (6 bases). The germline V gene has CDR1 LGHDT and CDR2 YNNKEL (reference sequence). V gave up 3 bases and J gave up 1 base, with 15 bases separating them. This CDR3 region has 16 residues. CDR3 coding DNA: TGTGCCAGCAGCCACCCTAGGGGGAGGCAGAACACTGAAGCTTTCTTT. Encoded protein: CASSHPRGRQNTEAFF. The variable domain in full, with the rest retrieved from reference TRBV3-1 and TRBJ1-1, is DTAVSQTPKYLVTQMGNDKSIKCEQNLGHDTMYWYKQDSKKFLKIMFSYNNKELIINETVPNRFSPKSPDKAHLNLHINSLELGDSAVYFCASSHPRGRQNTEAFFGQGTRLTVV.

This clonotype was found many times. The V gene is TRBV6-5, the J gene TRBJ1-1; 7 nucleotides match TRBD1. The CDR3 is made up of 18 amino acids. V shed 1 base, J shed 11 bases, and the junction held 22 bases outside the gene matches. CDR1 MNHEY and CDR2 SVGAGI come from the germline V gene. The CDR3 DNA sequence: TGTGCCAGCAGTTACTTAACGAAACTGACAGGGACTGAGTCGGGGGCTTTCTTT. It encodes CASSYLTKLTGTESGAFF.

This sequence joins TRBV7-9 and TRBJ2-1, with no clear D. The V and J ends lost 5 bases and 1 base respectively, with 12 bases between them. CDR3 length equals 15 residues. Germline assignment: CDR1 SEHNR and CDR2 FQNEAQ (reference sequence). CDR3 sequence: CASSKGPLSYNEQFF. CDR3 DNA: TGTGCCAGCAGCAAAGGACCGTTGTCCTACAATGAGCAGTTCTTC.

A note on this clonotype: This may arise from a read error, as a much more abundant clone is one base away. The CDR3 reads CASSFPRVPKNIQYF. For the CDR3, the DNA is TGTGCCAGCAGTTTCCCCCGGGTGCCCAAAAACATTCAGTACTTC. The chain carries TRBV28 and TRBJ2-4; D remains unclear. V was shortened by 3 bases and J by 2 bases, with 11 bases between the two germline ends. The length of the CDR3 is 15 residues. Per germline, CDR1 MDHEN and CDR2 SYDVKM.

This clonotype was detected a few times. The CDR3 sequence: CASRPDTYRNEQFF. CDR3 sequence (DNA): TGCGCCAGCAGGCCGGACACCTACCGTAATGAGCAGTTCTTC. The chain recombines TRBV5-1 with TRBJ2-1, with TRBD1 as a possible D gene (5 bases). With 5 bases removed from V and 7 bases from J, the gap between germline ends came to 16 bases. Germline lookup yields CDR1 SGHRS and CDR2 YFSETQ. The CDR3 extends over 14 amino acids.

The V call is TRBV30, the J call TRBJ2-1; 8 bases are a match to TRBD1. In germline, CDR1 is GTSNPN, CDR2 SVGIG (reference sequence). V shed 1 base, J shed 7 bases, and the junction held 3 bases outside the gene matches. This CDR3 contains 13 residues. The CDR3 reads CAWSGTGPNEQFF. The CDR3 DNA reads TGTGCCTGGAGTGGGACAGGGCCGAATGAGCAGTTCTTC.

This clonotype was detected ten times or more. The chain uses TRBV20-1 and TRBJ1-3; D not certain. Trimming shortened V by 0 bases and J by 4 bases, and 16 bases separated the two germline ends. CDR3 length: 16 amino acids. Germline loops: CDR1 DFQATT, CDR2 SNEGSKA (reference sequence). The CDR3 nucleotides are TGCAGTGCTAGAGATCCGGGATTCTTTGCGGGAAACACCATATATTTT. Translating gives CSARDPGFFAGNTIYF.

J is TRBJ2-1 and V is TRBV29-1; 7 bases match TRBD2. Germline CDR1 reads SQVTM; CDR2 reads ANQGSEA. The ends lost 6 bases at V and 10 bases at J; junction bases unmatched: 18. The CDR3 totals 15 residues. CDR3 nucleotides: TGCAGCGTGGCCCCCGGGACTACTAAGTCCGGGGAGCAGTTCTTC. It translates to CSVAPGTTKSGEQFF.

The CDR3 DNA follows: TGTGCCAGCAGCGTAAGCCCCTGGACAGCCACTGCCTACAATGAGCAGTTCTTC. Its translation is CASSVSPWTATAYNEQFF. V and J are TRBV9 and TRBJ2-1; D might be TRBD1 (6 bases). This CDR3 has 18 amino acids. Germline V gives CDR1 SGDLS, CDR2 YYNGEE. The V and J ends lost 1 base and 2 bases respectively, with 19 bases between them. The full variable domain, completed using reference TRBV9 and TRBJ2-1, is DSGVTQTPKHLITATGQRVTLRCSPRSGDLSVYWYQQSLDQGLQFLIQYYNGEERAKGNILERFSAQQFPDLHSELNLSSLELGDSALYFCASSVSPWTATAYNEQFFGPGTRLTVL.

The rearrangement uses TRBV20-1 and TRBJ2-7; D gene uncertain. In germline, CDR1 is DFQATT, CDR2 SNEGSKA (reference sequence). Trimming removed 6 bases at V and 5 bases at J, with 14 bases between. The CDR3 runs to 12 residues. The CDR3 bases are TGCAGTGCCACCTTAGATAGAGACGAGCAGTACTTC. Residues: CSATLDRDEQYF.

The chain uses TRBV4-1 and TRBJ2-1, with D possibly TRBD1 on 6 matching bases. Deletions cut 2 bases from V and 1 base from J, with 15 bases between. The CDR3 sequence is 17 residues long. The germline V gene has CDR1 MGHRA and CDR2 YSYEKL. The CDR3 region is CASSQRAGVPSYNEQFF. DNA for the CDR3: TGCGCCAGCAGCCAACGGGCAGGGGTTCCGTCCTACAATGAGCAGTTCTTC.